The rows below give T cell receptor beta chains drawn from one sample of a study of cytomegalovirus exposure and HLA in healthy donors. Generated by immunoSEQ multiplex PCR, the TCRdb table keeps only in-frame clones and is missing some. Here the sample table reports 95,000 to 150,000 clones. The sequenced material came from PBMCs. These receptors were taken from a man aged 18 to 30 in good health and CMV-seronegative. CDR3s include the opening cysteine and the closing phenylalanine or tryptophan. The order of the fields is D gene, clone size, J gene, V gene, CDR3 DNA, CDR3 protein. A D gene is named only where the DNA matches it firmly. Only part of the rows carry a size: once, few, many, or a class if the clone is expanded.

d_gene: TRBD2
abundance: .
j_gene: TRBJ2-5
v_gene: TRBV18
CDR3nt: TGTGCCAGCTCACCAGAGAGCGGGGTCAAAGAGACCCAGTACTTC
CDR3aa: CASSPESGVKETQYF

d_gene: TRBD2
abundance: .
j_gene: TRBJ2-3
v_gene: TRBV19
CDR3nt: TGTGCCAGTAGTAGAATGCGGGGGGCCTCCACAGATACGCAGTATTTT
CDR3aa: CASSRMRGASTDTQYF

d_gene: TRBD1
abundance: .
j_gene: TRBJ2-7
v_gene: TRBV10-3
CDR3nt: TGTGCCATCACTGGACAGGGGGCTGGCTACGAGCAGTACTTC
CDR3aa: CAITGQGAGYEQYF

d_gene: TRBD2
abundance: .
j_gene: TRBJ2-2
v_gene: TRBV30
CDR3nt: TGTGCCTGGAGTGTACGGCGCGGGGGGACCGGTACCGGGGAGCTGTTTTTT
CDR3aa: CAWSVRRGGTGTGELFF

d_gene: .
abundance: .
j_gene: TRBJ2-1
v_gene: TRBV7-9
CDR3nt: TGTGCCAGCAGCTTCGATACTTACCGGACAGCCTACAATGAGCAGTTCTTC
CDR3aa: CASSFDTYRTAYNEQFF

d_gene: .
abundance: medium-sized
j_gene: TRBJ1-4
v_gene: TRBV5-6
CDR3nt: TGTGCCAGCAGCTTGGGAGGAGGGGCTGTTAATGAAAAACTGTTTTTT
CDR3aa: CASSLGGGAVNEKLFF

d_gene: .
abundance: .
j_gene: TRBJ2-3
v_gene: TRBV18
CDR3nt: TGTGCCAGCTCCCGGGAGCTAAGCACAGATACGCAGTATTTT
CDR3aa: CASSRELSTDTQYF

d_gene: .
abundance: .
j_gene: TRBJ1-1
v_gene: TRBV10-2
CDR3nt: TGCGCCAGCAGTGAAGGACTCGGCGGATCGGACACTGAAGCTTTCTTT
CDR3aa: CASSEGLGGSDTEAFF

d_gene: TRBD1
abundance: .
j_gene: TRBJ2-7
v_gene: TRBV6-1
CDR3nt: TGTGCCAGCAGTGAAGAGTTCAGGGGGCGCGAGCAGTACTTC
CDR3aa: CASSEEFRGREQYF

d_gene: .
abundance: .
j_gene: TRBJ1-4
v_gene: TRBV19
CDR3nt: TGTGCCAGTAGTGCGGGTGCCTTGGCAACTAATGAAAAACTGTTTTTT
CDR3aa: CASSAGALATNEKLFF

d_gene: .
abundance: .
j_gene: TRBJ2-5
v_gene: TRBV2
CDR3nt: TGTGCCACCCACAGGAACTACCAAGAGACCCAGTACTTC
CDR3aa: CATHRNYQETQYF

d_gene: TRBD2
abundance: .
j_gene: TRBJ2-3
v_gene: TRBV25-1
CDR3nt: TGTGCCAGCAGTCTAAGCGGGAGCCAAGATACGCAGTATTTT
CDR3aa: CASSLSGSQDTQYF

d_gene: .
abundance: .
j_gene: TRBJ2-7
v_gene: TRBV6-5
CDR3nt: TGTGCCAGCAGTGACGGGACTGGGAGGCAGTACTTC
CDR3aa: CASSDGTGRQYF

d_gene: .
abundance: .
j_gene: TRBJ2-5
v_gene: TRBV5-1
CDR3nt: TGCGCCAGCAGCTTGGTTCCAGACACGCTCCAAGAGACCCAGTACTTC
CDR3aa: CASSLVPDTLQETQYF

d_gene: .
abundance: .
j_gene: TRBJ1-6
v_gene: TRBV2
CDR3nt: TGTGCCAGCAGTGGAGGCAACGTGGGCAGAGGGAAATCACCCCTCCACTTT
CDR3aa: CASSGGNVGRGKSPLHF

d_gene: .
abundance: .
j_gene: TRBJ1-6
v_gene: TRBV6-5
CDR3nt: TGTGCCAGCAGTTATGGGCAGGGTGGTAATTCACCCCTCCACTTT
CDR3aa: CASSYGQGGNSPLHF

d_gene: TRBD2
abundance: .
j_gene: TRBJ2-1
v_gene: TRBV2
CDR3nt: TGTGCCAGCAGTGGTAGCGGGAGAGAGTTCTTC
CDR3aa: CASSGSGREFF

d_gene: TRBD1
abundance: .
j_gene: TRBJ2-1
v_gene: TRBV7-6
CDR3nt: TGTGCCAGCAGCTTAGTCCTGGGGGACAGGGTAATGAGCTCCTACAATGAGCAGTTCTTC
CDR3aa: CASSLVLGDRVMSSYNEQFF

d_gene: .
abundance: .
j_gene: TRBJ1-4
v_gene: TRBV9
CDR3nt: TGTGCCAGCAGCCCGAAGAACCGTGCCGGGGTGGCTAATGAAAAACTGTTTTTT
CDR3aa: CASSPKNRAGVANEKLFF

d_gene: TRBD1
abundance: .
j_gene: TRBJ2-7
v_gene: TRBV13
CDR3nt: TGTGCCAGCAGCCTTTTTTATTGGGACAGATCCTACGAGCAGTACTTC
CDR3aa: CASSLFYWDRSYEQYF

d_gene: .
abundance: .
j_gene: TRBJ2-7
v_gene: TRBV15
CDR3nt: TGTGCCACCAGTACCTTGGGGGAGGTCTACGAGCAGTACTTC
CDR3aa: CATSTLGEVYEQYF

d_gene: TRBD2
abundance: .
j_gene: TRBJ2-1
v_gene: TRBV9
CDR3nt: TGTGCCAGCAGCGTAGCAGGACTAGCGGGGGGGCGCGAGCAGTTCTTC
CDR3aa: CASSVAGLAGGREQFF

d_gene: .
abundance: .
j_gene: TRBJ1-1
v_gene: TRBV14
CDR3nt: TGTGCCAGCAGCAAAGAGGGGGGGCACACTGAAGCTTTCTTT
CDR3aa: CASSKEGGHTEAFF

d_gene: .
abundance: .
j_gene: TRBJ1-1
v_gene: TRBV9
CDR3nt: TGTGCCAGCAGCGTAGACCCAGGGCGGAACACTGAAGCTTTCTTT
CDR3aa: CASSVDPGRNTEAFF

d_gene: TRBD1
abundance: .
j_gene: TRBJ2-1
v_gene: TRBV9
CDR3nt: TGTGCCAGCAAGGGGGACAGGGAATACAATGAGCAGTTCTTC
CDR3aa: CASKGDREYNEQFF

d_gene: .
abundance: .
j_gene: TRBJ2-1
v_gene: TRBV27
CDR3nt: TGTGCCAGCAGTTTAATGCGGGGTTACAATGAGCAGTTCTTC
CDR3aa: CASSLMRGYNEQFF

d_gene: .
abundance: .
j_gene: TRBJ1-2
v_gene: TRBV28
CDR3nt: TGTGCCAGCAGGGAGGGACTCTATGGCTACACCTTC
CDR3aa: CASREGLYGYTF

d_gene: TRBD2
abundance: .
j_gene: TRBJ2-1
v_gene: TRBV6-1
CDR3nt: TGTGCCATCCGGACTAGCGGCTCTTACAATGAGCAGTTCTTC
CDR3aa: CAIRTSGSYNEQFF

d_gene: TRBD2
abundance: .
j_gene: TRBJ2-1
v_gene: TRBV6-5
CDR3nt: TGTGCCAGCAGTTCAGAGCGGGAGGTCCCCAATGAGCAGTTCTTC
CDR3aa: CASSSEREVPNEQFF

d_gene: .
abundance: .
j_gene: TRBJ2-5
v_gene: TRBV5-1
CDR3nt: TGCGCCAGCAGATCTTCCACGGGACAAGAGACCCAGTACTTC
CDR3aa: CASRSSTGQETQYF

d_gene: .
abundance: .
j_gene: TRBJ2-7
v_gene: TRBV11-2
CDR3nt: TGTGCCAGCAGCCCCGCGCCAAGCTCCTACGAGCAGTACTTC
CDR3aa: CASSPAPSSYEQYF

d_gene: .
abundance: .
j_gene: TRBJ1-1
v_gene: TRBV7-8
CDR3nt: TGTGCCAGCAGCCACACAAACACGAACACTGAAGCTTTCTTT
CDR3aa: CASSHTNTNTEAFF

d_gene: .
abundance: .
j_gene: TRBJ1-4
v_gene: TRBV28
CDR3nt: TGTGCCAGCAGTTTATGGTCAGGGGTGCCTGGAAATGAAAAACTGTTTTTT
CDR3aa: CASSLWSGVPGNEKLFF

d_gene: TRBD1
abundance: .
j_gene: TRBJ1-4
v_gene: TRBV7-9
CDR3nt: TGTGCCAGCAGCCACCTCCCGGGACAGGGGCAGGGAACTAATGAAAAACTGTTTTTT
CDR3aa: CASSHLPGQGQGTNEKLFF

d_gene: .
abundance: .
j_gene: TRBJ2-5
v_gene: TRBV27
CDR3nt: TGTGCCAGCAGTAGGCGCGGACAGCCGGAGACCCAGTACTTC
CDR3aa: CASSRRGQPETQYF

d_gene: .
abundance: .
j_gene: TRBJ1-3
v_gene: TRBV4-1
CDR3nt: TGCGCCAGCAGCCTGGGAGGGGGGGCTTCCTCTGGAAACACCATATATTTT
CDR3aa: CASSLGGGASSGNTIYF

d_gene: .
abundance: .
j_gene: TRBJ2-3
v_gene: TRBV7-9
CDR3nt: TGTGCCAGCAGCTGGACTGGTACGCAGTATTTT
CDR3aa: CASSWTGTQYF

d_gene: TRBD2
abundance: .
j_gene: TRBJ2-3
v_gene: TRBV13
CDR3nt: TGTGCCAGCAGTACCTCTCTAGCGGGGGTGGCAGATACGCAGTATTTT
CDR3aa: CASSTSLAGVADTQYF

d_gene: .
abundance: .
j_gene: TRBJ2-2
v_gene: TRBV7-3
CDR3nt: TGTGCCAGCAGCCTTACGACTAGTTCCACCGGGGAGCTGTTTTTT
CDR3aa: CASSLTTSSTGELFF

d_gene: TRBD2
abundance: .
j_gene: TRBJ2-1
v_gene: TRBV9
CDR3nt: TGTGCCAGCAGCGTAGGCGGGAGCCTCAATGAGCAGTTCTTC
CDR3aa: CASSVGGSLNEQFF

d_gene: .
abundance: .
j_gene: TRBJ1-2
v_gene: TRBV6-1
CDR3nt: TGTGCCAGCAGTGAAGCGAACAGGCTTGCCTATGGCTACACCTTC
CDR3aa: CASSEANRLAYGYTF

d_gene: .
abundance: .
j_gene: TRBJ2-3
v_gene: TRBV11-3
CDR3nt: TGTGCCAGCAGCCGAGCTTCCGGAGATACGCAGTATTTT
CDR3aa: CASSRASGDTQYF

d_gene: .
abundance: .
j_gene: TRBJ1-2
v_gene: TRBV28
CDR3nt: TGTGCCAGCAGTTCCAGGTCGCGCGGCTACACCTTC
CDR3aa: CASSSRSRGYTF

d_gene: TRBD1
abundance: .
j_gene: TRBJ2-1
v_gene: TRBV30
CDR3nt: TGTGCCTGGAGTGGGGGACAGGGAGGGTTTTACAATGAGCAGTTCTTC
CDR3aa: CAWSGGQGGFYNEQFF

d_gene: .
abundance: .
j_gene: TRBJ2-7
v_gene: TRBV5-4
CDR3nt: TGTGCCAGCAGCTTGGCGGAGTCCTACGAGCAGTACTTC
CDR3aa: CASSLAESYEQYF

d_gene: TRBD1
abundance: .
j_gene: TRBJ1-3
v_gene: TRBV6-1
CDR3nt: TGTGCCAGCAGTTCGGGGACAGCGATTGGAAACACCATATATTTT
CDR3aa: CASSSGTAIGNTIYF

d_gene: TRBD1
abundance: .
j_gene: TRBJ2-7
v_gene: TRBV7-9
CDR3nt: TGTGCCAGCAGCTTAGCGGGACAGGGGGCGCGTGAGCAGTACTTC
CDR3aa: CASSLAGQGAREQYF

d_gene: .
abundance: .
j_gene: TRBJ1-1
v_gene: TRBV19
CDR3nt: TGTGCCAGTAGTCCGGGGGGGTGGAACACTGAAGCTTTCTTT
CDR3aa: CASSPGGWNTEAFF

d_gene: TRBD1
abundance: .
j_gene: TRBJ1-1
v_gene: TRBV28
CDR3nt: TGTGCCAGCAGAGGGACAGGGAACACTGAAGCTTTCTTT
CDR3aa: CASRGTGNTEAFF

d_gene: TRBD1
abundance: .
j_gene: TRBJ2-3
v_gene: TRBV2
CDR3nt: TGTGCCAGCAGTGAAGACCCCGGGACAGGGGTCGCAGATACGCAGTATTTT
CDR3aa: CASSEDPGTGVADTQYF

d_gene: TRBD2
abundance: .
j_gene: TRBJ2-1
v_gene: TRBV10-1
CDR3nt: TGCGCCAGCAGTGGACCCGGGACTACGGGCAAGCATGAGCAGTTCTTC
CDR3aa: CASSGPGTTGKHEQFF

d_gene: TRBD2
abundance: .
j_gene: TRBJ2-1
v_gene: TRBV10-2
CDR3nt: TGCGCCAGCAGTGAGGGGCTAGCGGTGAATGAGCAGTTCTTC
CDR3aa: CASSEGLAVNEQFF

d_gene: .
abundance: .
j_gene: TRBJ2-1
v_gene: TRBV5-1
CDR3nt: TGCGCCAGCACCTGGGGCGCGGATGAGCAGTTCTTC
CDR3aa: CASTWGADEQFF

d_gene: .
abundance: .
j_gene: TRBJ2-2
v_gene: TRBV11-2
CDR3nt: TGTGCCAGCAGCTTAATACTAGCAGGGAACACCGGGGAGCTGTTTTTT
CDR3aa: CASSLILAGNTGELFF